This T cell receptor (beta chain) was captured by sequencing in a study of regulatory T cells in long-lasting Graves disease. Whole-study results and caveats: Among the persistent patients, 2,741 public clonotypes were shared, more than the roughly 990 shared among new patients.

Time point described: newly diagnosed GD, antithyroid drugs for less than 3 months. There was RNA extracted from PBMCs, and the TCR library was made from it. According to the study, TCR beta libraries were built with iRepertoire HTBI primers and CDR3-region Arm-PCR. TCRdb itself ran the multiplex PCR reads through MiXCR, one entry per CDR3 protein. Counted here are around 460,000 distinct CDR3 sequences, about 14% occurring once; the ten biggest clones make up roughly a sixth. This clonotype was detected many times. Its antigen is undetermined. This same sample was also part of a study on T cells in Graves' hyperthyroidism and ophthalmopathy. That paper notes: Hyperthyroidism was newly diagnosed in patients aged 18 to 65 (duration under 2 months).

This TCR was recovered from a woman aged 50 to 60 with Graves disease. Sample: peripheral blood mononuclear cells (PBMCs), taken at new diagnosis, from a patient treated with antithyroid drugs.

CDR3 protein: CASTNPGRKSYNEQFF. For the CDR3, the DNA is TGTGCCAGCACCAACCCAGGGCGGAAATCCTACAATGAGCAGTTCTTC. This rearrangement joins TRBV11-2 to TRBJ2-1, with D possibly being TRBD1 (5 bases). The CDR3 extends over 16 amino acids. The germline V and J ends were trimmed by 7 bases and 1 base, with 17 bases remaining between them. Germline values: CDR1 SGHAT, CDR2 FQNNGV.